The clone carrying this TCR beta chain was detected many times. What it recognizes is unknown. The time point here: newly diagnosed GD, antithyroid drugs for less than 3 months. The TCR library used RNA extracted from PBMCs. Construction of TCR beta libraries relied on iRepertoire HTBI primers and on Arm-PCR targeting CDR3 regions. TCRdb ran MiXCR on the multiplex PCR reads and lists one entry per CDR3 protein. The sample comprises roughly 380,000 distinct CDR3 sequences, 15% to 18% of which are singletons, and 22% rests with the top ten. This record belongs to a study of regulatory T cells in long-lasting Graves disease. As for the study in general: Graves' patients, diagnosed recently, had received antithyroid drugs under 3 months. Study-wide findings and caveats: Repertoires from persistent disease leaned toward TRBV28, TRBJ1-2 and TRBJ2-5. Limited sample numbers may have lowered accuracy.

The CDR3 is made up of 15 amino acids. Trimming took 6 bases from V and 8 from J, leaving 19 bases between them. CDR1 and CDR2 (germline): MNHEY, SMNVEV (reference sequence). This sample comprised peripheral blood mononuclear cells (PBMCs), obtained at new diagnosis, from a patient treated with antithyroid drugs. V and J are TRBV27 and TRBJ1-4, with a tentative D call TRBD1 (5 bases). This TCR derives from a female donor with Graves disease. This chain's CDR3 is CASRSIGGVKEKLFF. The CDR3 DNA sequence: TGTGCCAGCAGATCCATTGGAGGGGTCAAGGAAAAACTGTTTTTT.